Presented here are 25 T cell receptor beta chains from one specimen sequenced in a study of cytomegalovirus exposure and HLA in healthy donors. 60 Vbeta and 13 Jbeta primers were used in PCR. The assay was immunoSEQ multiplex PCR, and TCRdb's table has in-frame clones only and misses some. Counted here are hundreds of thousands of clones, 70% to 80% occurring once; the ten biggest clones make up approximately 3.9%. The sequencing sample was made of PBMCs. The receptors were gathered from a male donor in good health and CMV-seronegative.

The chain has TRBV20-1 and TRBJ1-1, with D unresolved. The CDR3 has 11 residues. Germline CDR1 DFQATT, CDR2 SNEGSKA (reference sequence). The ends were cut back, 5 bases at V and 1 base at J, with 5 bases in the middle. The chain's CDR3 is CSAAQNTEAFF. In nucleotides, the CDR3 is TGCAGTGCTGCACAGAACACTGAAGCTTTCTTT.

CDR3 nucleotides: TGCGCCAGCAGTCCCCGGGACAGGGGTTACGAGCAGTACTTC. As protein: CASSPRDRGYEQYF. The chain has TRBV5-1 and TRBJ2-7; TRBD1 matches at 10 bases. Trimming removed 5 bases from V and 4 bases from J; junction bases left unmatched: 6. The CDR3 length is 14 residues. The germline gives CDR1 SGHRS, CDR2 YFSETQ.

The V call is TRBV6-1, the J call TRBJ2-1, with TRBD2 matching over 9 bases. V lost 4 bases, J lost 5 bases, and 6 bases stayed unmatched. The CDR3 contains 15 residues. CDR1 MNHNS and CDR2 SASEGT come from the germline V gene. In DNA form, the CDR3 reads TGTGCCAGCAGTGCTGTGACTAGCGGCGACAATGAGCAGTTCTTC. It translates to CASSAVTSGDNEQFF.

V is TRBV2 and J is TRBJ2-1, with TRBD2 matching over 8 bases. This CDR3 region has 15 residues. Germline CDR1 is SNHLY and CDR2 is FYNNEI. Trimming cost V 4 bases and J 7 bases; bases outside gene matches: 9. The DNA of the CDR3 is TGTGCCAGCAGTGTGGGGACTAGTATAAAGAATGAGCAGTTCTTC. This encodes CASSVGTSIKNEQFF. Supplemented by reference TRBV2 and TRBJ2-1, the full variable domain reads EPEVTQTPSHQVTQMGQEVILRCVPISNHLYFYWYRQILGQKVEFLVSFYNNEISEKSEIFDDQFSVERPDGSNFTLKIRSTKLEDSAMYFCASSVGTSIKNEQFFGPGTRLTVL.

The V call is TRBV5-1, the J call TRBJ2-3; D ambiguous. This CDR3 comprises 13 residues. From germline, CDR1 is SGHRS and CDR2 YFSETQ. V gave up 1 base and J gave up 0 bases, with 3 bases separating them. DNA of the CDR3: TGCGCCAGCAGCTTGTCTAGCACAGATACGCAGTATTTT. Its translation: CASSLSSTDTQYF.

This chain uses TRBV13 with TRBJ2-3; 10 bases fit TRBD2. V trimming: 7 bases; J trimming: 2 bases; junction bases outside the gene matches: 9. The CDR3 contains 16 residues. CDR1 is PRHDT, CDR2 FYEKMQ, per germline (reference sequence). The CDR3 DNA follows: TGTGCCAGCAACCTTCTAGCGGGAGATGACACAGATACGCAGTATTTT. This codes for CASNLLAGDDTDTQYF.

This rearrangement joins TRBV5-1 to TRBJ1-4; 12 bases are a match to TRBD1. The CDR3 loop spans 16 amino acids. Germline CDR1 SGHRS, CDR2 YFSETQ. V was clipped by 1 base and J by 7 bases; unmatched bases: 5. CDR3 in DNA: TGCGCCAGCAGCTTGATGGGACAGGGGGCGGGTGAAAAACTGTTTTTT. Translating gives CASSLMGQGAGEKLFF.

The V gene is TRBV9, the J gene TRBJ2-7; no clear D gene. Germline V gene sequence: CDR1 SGDLS, CDR2 YYNGEE. This CDR3 comprises 13 residues. Trimming took 2 bases from V and 6 from J, leaving 12 bases between them. The CDR3 protein is CASSVPHSGEQYF. In nucleotides, the CDR3 is TGTGCCAGCAGCGTCCCCCATTCGGGCGAGCAGTACTTC.

CDR3 in DNA: TGCGCCAGCAGCCCGGGACTAGGTGGGGAGACCCAGTACTTC. Translating gives CASSPGLGGETQYF. The V gene is TRBV5-1, the J gene TRBJ2-5; 8 bases line up with TRBD2. V lost 4 bases and J lost 5; bases outside the gene matches: 7. This CDR3 has 14 residues. The germline V gene has CDR1 SGHRS and CDR2 YFSETQ.

The V gene is TRBV19, the J gene TRBJ2-1; TRBD2 matches 13 bases. CDR3 length: 17 residues. Germline V gives CDR1 LNHDA, CDR2 SQIVND (reference sequence). The V gene end was trimmed by 5 bases and the J gene end by 3 bases; junction bases not matched to a gene: 7. The CDR3 sequence is CASSSGLAGDRYNEQFF. Written as DNA, the CDR3 is TGTGCCAGTAGTTCCGGACTAGCGGGAGATCGCTACAATGAGCAGTTCTTC.

This clone is a singleton in its sample. The germline gene is not matched at one end of the junction; a read error may be the cause. The genes are TRBV5-4 and TRBJ2-7; 8 bases agree with TRBD1. Germline values: CDR1 SGHNT, CDR2 YYREEE (reference sequence). This CDR3 is built from 15 residues. As DNA, the CDR3 is TGTGCCAGCAGCCCAGGGGGCCCGGGACGGTACGGGCAGTACTTC. Amino acids: CASSPGGPGRYGQYF.

The V gene is TRBV2, the J gene TRBJ2-7; 9 bases align to TRBD1. CDR3 length: 14 residues. The V segment lost 6 bases and the J segment 4 bases; nucleotides outside the gene matches: 7. Germline V gene sequence: CDR1 SNHLY, CDR2 FYNNEI. The CDR3 DNA reads as TGTGCCAGCAGGACGGCGGACAGGGGTTACGAGCAGTACTTC. Its translation is CASRTADRGYEQYF. The whole variable domain, remainder taken from reference TRBV2 and TRBJ2-7, is EPEVTQTPSHQVTQMGQEVILRCVPISNHLYFYWYRQILGQKVEFLVSFYNNEISEKSEIFDDQFSVERPDGSNFTLKIRSTKLEDSAMYFCASRTADRGYEQYFGPGTRLTVT.

The J gene is TRBJ2-2, the V gene TRBV28; weak D call: TRBD1 (5 bases). The CDR3 runs 14 residues. V was cut by 4 bases and J by 7 bases, with 13 bases left in between. Germline V CDR1 and CDR2: MDHEN, SYDVKM. CDR3 residues: CASSWGLQGGELFF. The CDR3 DNA reads TGTGCCAGCAGTTGGGGCCTCCAGGGCGGGGAGCTGTTTTTT.

V usage is TRBV29-1 and J usage is TRBJ2-2; maybe TRBD1 (6 bases). V gave up 0 bases and J gave up 5 bases, with 13 bases separating them. CDR1 and CDR2 from the germline V gene are SQVTM and ANQGSEA. This CDR3 contains 15 residues. CDR3 coding DNA: TGCAGCGTTGAAGAAGCCAGGGGTCGAACCGGGGAGCTGTTTTTT. Amino acid sequence: CSVEEARGRTGELFF.

The chain is built from TRBV5-1 and TRBJ2-1; 8 bases line up with TRBD2. J was trimmed by 1 base and V by 2 bases; bases with no gene match: 11. CDR3 length: 18 residues. Looked up from germline, CDR1 is SGHRS and CDR2 is YFSETQ. The CDR3 loop is CASSLRLAAGVSYNEQFF. CDR3 DNA: TGCGCCAGCAGCTTAAGACTTGCAGCGGGAGTATCCTACAATGAGCAGTTCTTC.

The chain couples TRBV4-1 to TRBJ2-5, with 15 bases fitting TRBD2. CDR1 and CDR2 from the germline V gene are MGHRA and YSYEKL. This CDR3 has 19 residues. V lost 3 bases to trimming and J lost 3 bases; unmatched junction nucleotides: 11. CDR3 region: CASSHLWGTSGRREETQYF. CDR3 bases: TGCGCCAGCAGCCACCTATGGGGGACTAGCGGGAGGAGGGAAGAGACCCAGTACTTC.

CDR3 region: CASSYTAGRGEQFF. Written as DNA, the CDR3 is TGTGCCAGCAGCTACACGGCCGGGAGAGGTGAGCAGTTCTTC. The J gene is TRBJ2-1, the V gene TRBV7-3, with D possibly matching TRBD2 (6 bases). CDR3 length equals 14 residues. V was cut by 4 bases and J by 9 bases, with 16 bases left in between. CDR1 is SGHTA and CDR2 is FQGTGA in the germline V gene.

V usage is TRBV7-2 and J usage is TRBJ2-1; 9 bases match TRBD2. The length of the CDR3 is 16 residues. Germline CDR1 reads SGHTA; CDR2 reads FQGNSA. J gave up 7 bases and V 4 bases, and 11 bases lay outside the gene matches. CDR3 nucleotide sequence: TGTGCCAGCAGCTGGGGGCGGGAGGGCCCGGGAAATGAGCAGTTCTTC. Protein sequence: CASSWGREGPGNEQFF. Complete variable domain (other parts from reference TRBV7-2 and TRBJ2-1): GAGVSQSPSNKVTEKGKDVELRCDPISGHTALYWYRQSLGQGLEFLIYFQGNSAPDKSGLPSDRFSAERTGGSVSTLTIQRTQQEDSAVYLCASSWGREGPGNEQFFGPGTRLTVL.

Written as DNA, the CDR3 is TGTGCCAGCAGCCAAGACAGGGGGGATTACGAGCAGTACTTC. Encoded protein: CASSQDRGDYEQYF. The chain carries TRBV4-2 and TRBJ2-7; a weak D match, TRBD1 (7 bases). Germline V gene lookup returns CDR1 LGHNA and CDR2 YNFKEQ. Trimming took 0 bases from V and 4 from J, leaving 10 bases between them. CDR3 length: 14 residues.

The rearrangement uses TRBV28 and TRBJ2-2; 8 positions agree with TRBD1. Germline V gives CDR1 MDHEN, CDR2 SYDVKM. Germline trimming cut 7 bases from V and 4 bases from J; bases unmatched to any gene: 8. This CDR3 contains 15 residues. CDR3 coding DNA: TGTGCCAGCATGAGGGGTACAGGGGGCACCGGGGAGCTGTTTTTT. Translation gives CASMRGTGGTGELFF.

The rearrangement links TRBV2 to TRBJ2-2; 8 bases map to TRBD1. The CDR3 contains 13 residues. Germline V gene data show CDR1 as SNHLY and CDR2 as FYNNEI. With V trimmed by 8 bases and J by 7 bases, 6 bases remained unmatched. The CDR3 DNA sequence: TGTGCCAGCGACAGGGGACAAAACGGGGAGCTGTTTTTT. Protein product: CASDRGQNGELFF.

The chain links TRBV6-5 to TRBJ1-2; D uncertain. With 0 bases removed from V and 2 bases from J, the gap between germline ends came to 10 bases. The germline V gene encodes CDR1 MNHEY and CDR2 SVGAGI. The CDR3 is 15 residues long. CDR3 in DNA: TGTGCCAGCAGTTACTCAGGCAGAGCGAACTATGGCTACACCTTC. This translates into CASSYSGRANYGYTF.

Only a few counts were recorded for this clone. The chain combines TRBV7-2 with TRBJ2-7, with D hard to call. Germline assignment: CDR1 SGHTA and CDR2 FQGNSA. V lost 0 bases and J 5 bases, leaving 8 bases between the germline ends. The CDR3 is 13 residues long. The chain's CDR3 is CASSLARLNEQYF. In nucleotides, the CDR3 is TGTGCCAGCAGCTTAGCCAGGCTCAACGAGCAGTACTTC.

This chain connects TRBV29-1 to TRBJ2-5; 10 nucleotides align to TRBD2. The closer fit of TRBJ2-7 to the DNA end suggests the J call may be wrong. This CDR3 is built from 13 residues. CDR1 is SQVTM, CDR2 ANQGSEA, per germline. CDR3 DNA: TGCAGCGTCCGGACTAGCGGTACCTACGAGCAGTACTTC. It codes for CSVRTSGTYEQYF.

The CDR3 bases are TGTGCCAGCAGCGCCGACAGGGGCCAAGAGACCCAGTACTTC. Translated, it gives CASSADRGQETQYF. The V and J genes are TRBV6-1 and TRBJ2-5; 8 bases align to TRBD1. The junction had 4 bases not matched to a gene; V was cut back by 6 bases and J by 1 base. CDR3 size: 14 residues. Germline V gene data show CDR1 as MNHNS and CDR2 as SASEGT.